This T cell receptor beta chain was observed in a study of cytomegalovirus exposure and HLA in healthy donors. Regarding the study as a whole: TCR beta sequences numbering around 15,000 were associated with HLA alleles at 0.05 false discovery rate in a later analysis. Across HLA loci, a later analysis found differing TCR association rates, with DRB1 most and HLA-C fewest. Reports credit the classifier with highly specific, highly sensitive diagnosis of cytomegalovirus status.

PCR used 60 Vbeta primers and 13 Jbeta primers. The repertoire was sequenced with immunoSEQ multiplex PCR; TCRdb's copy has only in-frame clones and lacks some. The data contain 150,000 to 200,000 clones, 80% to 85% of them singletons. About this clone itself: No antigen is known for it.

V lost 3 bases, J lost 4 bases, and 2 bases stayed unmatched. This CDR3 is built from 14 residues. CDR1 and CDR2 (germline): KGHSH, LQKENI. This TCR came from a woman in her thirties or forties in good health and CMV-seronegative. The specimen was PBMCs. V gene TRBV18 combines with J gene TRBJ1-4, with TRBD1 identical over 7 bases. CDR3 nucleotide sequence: TGTGCCAGCTCACCCGGGACAGTTAATGAAAAACTGTTTTTT. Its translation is CASSPGTVNEKLFF.